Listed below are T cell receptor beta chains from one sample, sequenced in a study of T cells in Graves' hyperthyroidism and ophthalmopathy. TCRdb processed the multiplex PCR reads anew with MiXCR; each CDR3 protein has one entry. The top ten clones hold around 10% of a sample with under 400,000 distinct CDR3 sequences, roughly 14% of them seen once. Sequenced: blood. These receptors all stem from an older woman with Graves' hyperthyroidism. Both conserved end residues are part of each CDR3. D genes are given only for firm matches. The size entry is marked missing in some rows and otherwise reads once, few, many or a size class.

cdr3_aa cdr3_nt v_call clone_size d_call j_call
CASSPTPPGARSGNTIYF TGTGCCAGCTCACCCACACCCCCGGGGGCAAGATCTGGAAACACCATATATTTT TRBV18 NA NA TRBJ1-3
CASSGAFEAFF TGTGCCAGCAGTGGGGCCTTTGAAGCTTTCTTT TRBV6-1 few NA TRBJ1-1
CASSQGVGNYGYTF TGTGCCAGCAGCCAAGGTGTGGGGAACTATGGCTACACCTTC TRBV14 few NA TRBJ1-2
CASSFGRGTDTQYF TGTGCCAGCAGCTTCGGCAGAGGCACAGATACGCAGTATTTT TRBV11-2 many NA TRBJ2-3
CASSSPESWEQYF TGTGCCAGCAGTTCCCCGGAGAGTTGGGAGCAGTACTTC TRBV28 many NA TRBJ2-7
CASSSLTGGVDTGELFF TGTGCCAGCAGCTCTCTTACAGGGGGCGTAGATACCGGGGAGCTGTTTTTT TRBV7-9 few TRBD1 TRBJ2-2
CSAKPGHLSEAFF TGCAGTGCAAAACCGGGACACTTATCTGAAGCTTTCTTT TRBV20-1 NA NA TRBJ1-1
CASRGNRDRGPYNEQFF TGTGCCAGCCGAGGCAACCGGGACAGGGGACCCTACAATGAGCAGTTCTTC TRBV5-5 few TRBD1 TRBJ2-1
CASTPTGWRVGSPLHF TGTGCCAGCACCCCCACAGGGTGGCGTGTTGGTTCACCCCTCCACTTT TRBV28 many NA TRBJ1-6
CATSRDSGTKNIQYF TGTGCCACCAGCAGAGATAGTGGGACCAAGAACATTCAGTACTTC TRBV15 few NA TRBJ2-4
CASSFSLGSYEQYF TGTGCCAGCAGTTTTTCGTTAGGCTCCTACGAGCAGTACTTC TRBV28 many NA TRBJ2-7
CASTPPEGWSNEQFF TGTGCCAGCACCCCTCCGGAGGGATGGTCAAATGAGCAGTTCTTC TRBV6-1 many NA TRBJ2-1
CAWSTAGDTQYF TGTGCCTGGAGTACGGCAGGGGATACGCAGTATTTT TRBV30 many NA TRBJ2-3
CASSDSKDGSYEQYF TGTGCCAGCAGCGATTCCAAGGACGGTTCCTACGAGCAGTACTTC TRBV3-1 many NA TRBJ2-7
CSARDRGGWEQYF TGCAGTGCTAGAGACAGGGGGGGCTGGGAGCAGTACTTC TRBV20-1 many NA TRBJ2-7
CASSPRGPRISKGYEQYF TGTGCCAGCAGTCCCCGGGGGCCCAGAATCTCCAAAGGATACGAGCAGTACTTC TRBV6-2/TRBV6-3 many NA TRBJ2-7
CATSSTGELFF TGTGCCACCAGTTCCACCGGGGAGCTGTTTTTT TRBV24-1 NA NA TRBJ2-2
CASSQERDRGFNTEAFF TGTGCCAGCAGCCAAGAAAGGGACAGGGGTTTTAACACTGAAGCTTTCTTT TRBV3-1 NA TRBD1 TRBJ1-1
CASSLGRALGPSNTIYF TGTGCCAGCAGCTTGGGTCGGGCTCTCGGGCCCTCAAACACCATATATTTT TRBV7-9 many NA TRBJ1-3
CASSQGRRFNYGYTF TGTGCCAGCAGCCAGGGACGGAGGTTCAACTATGGCTACACCTTC TRBV12-3/TRBV12-4 many NA TRBJ1-2
CASSYWPGRSYEQYF TGTGCCAGCAGTTACTGGCCGGGTCGTTCGTACGAGCAGTACTTC TRBV6-2/TRBV6-3 many NA TRBJ2-7
CAWTLGPAGSLHF TGTGCCTGGACCCTTGGGCCCGCGGGGTCCCTCCACTTT TRBV30 many NA TRBJ1-6
CASSLETATYEQYF TGCGCCAGCAGCTTGGAAACAGCTACCTACGAGCAGTACTTC TRBV5-1 few NA TRBJ2-7
CASSWDRAQETQYF TGTGCCAGCAGCTGGGACAGGGCTCAAGAGACCCAGTACTTC TRBV5-5 NA TRBD1 TRBJ2-5
CASSYPAGSNEQFF TGTGCCAGCAGCTACCCCGCGGGGTCTAATGAGCAGTTCTTC TRBV7-2 many NA TRBJ2-1
CASSFLGTGELFF TGTGCCAGCAGTTTCCTAGGCACCGGGGAGCTGTTTTTT TRBV12-3/TRBV12-4 few NA TRBJ2-2
CASSQDRWASTGELFF TGCGCCAGCAGCCAAGATCGCTGGGCTTCCACCGGGGAGCTGTTTTTT TRBV4-1 NA NA TRBJ2-2
CSASQGALGTEAFF TGCAGTGCTAGTCAGGGGGCGCTGGGAACTGAAGCTTTCTTT TRBV20-1 many TRBD1 TRBJ1-1
CSATSTGTFSYEQYF TGCAGTGCTACGTCGACAGGGACCTTTTCCTACGAGCAGTACTTC TRBV20-1 many TRBD1 TRBJ2-7
CASSIDGGDRVYNEQFF TGTGCCAGTAGTATAGATGGTGGGGACAGGGTATACAATGAGCAGTTCTTC TRBV19 NA TRBD1 TRBJ2-1
CASSRDITDTQYF TGCGCCAGCAGCCGGGACATCACAGATACGCAGTATTTT TRBV10-1 few NA TRBJ2-3
CASSPPSSGDYNEQFF TGTGCCAGCTCACCGCCGTCTAGCGGGGACTACAATGAGCAGTTCTTC TRBV18 few TRBD2 TRBJ2-1
CSASHPDEQFF TGCAGTGCTAGCCACCCCGATGAGCAGTTCTTC TRBV20-1 many NA TRBJ2-1
CASSREAGRTDTQYF TGTGCCAGCAGCAGAGAGGCAGGACGCACAGATACGCAGTATTTT TRBV11-2 NA NA TRBJ2-3
CASRVAGGYEQYF TGTGCCAGCAGGGTAGCGGGTGGCTACGAGCAGTACTTC TRBV6-1 NA TRBD2 TRBJ2-7
CASSYSREQFF TGTGCCAGCAGTTACTCAAGAGAGCAGTTCTTC TRBV6-5 many NA TRBJ2-1
CASSFGDNGNTIYF TGCGCCAGCAGCTTCGGGGACAATGGAAACACCATATATTTT TRBV5-1 many NA TRBJ1-3
CASSPDRGRVEQFF TGTGCCAGCAGCCCAGACAGGGGGAGGGTCGAGCAGTTCTTC TRBV25-1 few TRBD1 TRBJ2-1
CASSYLDSKNTEAFF TGTGCCAGCAGCTACCTGGACAGTAAGAACACTGAAGCTTTCTTT TRBV11-1 many NA TRBJ1-1
CSARNWGESGTDTQYF TGCAGTGCTAGAAATTGGGGGGAGTCAGGCACAGATACGCAGTATTTT TRBV20-1 many NA TRBJ2-3
CASSRRIIGQGFYNEQFF TGTGCCAGCAGCCGCCGAATTATTGGACAGGGGTTCTACAATGAGCAGTTCTTC TRBV11-2 many TRBD1 TRBJ2-1
CASSYLGLAGGPYEQYF TGTGCCAGCAGTTACCTAGGACTAGCGGGAGGGCCGTACGAGCAGTACTTC TRBV6-5 many TRBD2 TRBJ2-7
CASSPVGGREQFF TGTGCCAGCAGCCCAGTGGGGGGGAGGGAGCAGTTCTTC TRBV5-4 NA TRBD2 TRBJ2-1
CSDPGLGGYEQYF TGCAGTGACCCGGGACTTGGGGGGTACGAGCAGTACTTC TRBV20-1 many NA TRBJ2-7
CSARDMFGETQYF TGCAGTGCTAGAGATATGTTTGGAGAGACCCAGTACTTC TRBV20-1 many NA TRBJ2-5
CASSLEGTVLTHQYF TGCGCCAGCAGCTTGGAGGGGACTGTCCTTACCCACCAGTACTTC TRBV5-1 many NA TRBJ2-5
CVSRGTEVYEQYF TGCGTCAGCCGGGGGACAGAAGTCTACGAGCAGTACTTC TRBV5-1 NA NA TRBJ2-7
CASSYSGLAGELFF TGTGCCAGCAGTTACTCCGGACTAGCCGGGGAGCTGTTTTTT TRBV6-5 NA TRBD2 TRBJ2-2
CATSPGGIYEYGYTF TGTGCCACCAGTCCTGGGGGGATTTACGAGTATGGCTACACCTTC TRBV24-1 NA NA TRBJ1-2
CASRVQSSYEQYF TGTGCCAGCAGGGTCCAGAGCTCCTACGAGCAGTACTTC TRBV28 many NA TRBJ2-7
CASKRAVAETNIQETQYF TGCGCCAGCAAACGGGCGGTAGCGGAGACCAATATTCAAGAGACCCAGTACTTC TRBV5-1 few NA TRBJ2-5
CATSRSRQGTDTQYF TGTGCCACCAGCAGATCACGACAGGGGACAGATACGCAGTATTTT TRBV15 few TRBD1 TRBJ2-3
CASSSDRGTLQYNEQFF TGTGCCAGCAGTTCGGATCGCGGGACCCTTCAATACAATGAGCAGTTCTTC TRBV27 many NA TRBJ2-1
CATRGGTVYQETQYF TGTGCCACCCGCGGCGGAACCGTCTACCAAGAGACCCAGTACTTC TRBV10-3 NA NA TRBJ2-5